Each of the 27 T cell receptor beta chains below was sequenced from the same sample in a study of cytomegalovirus exposure and HLA in healthy donors. The PCR used 60 Vbeta and 13 Jbeta primers. TCRdb's copy holds only in-frame clones and misses some; the assay was immunoSEQ multiplex PCR. The repertoire holds about 140,000 clones, with roughly 75% as singletons. The sequenced material came from PBMCs. The receptors were gathered from a middle-aged man in good health and CMV-seronegative.

The chain couples TRBV19 to TRBJ2-7; TRBD1 is a possible D gene (6 bases). This CDR3 comprises 14 residues. The V end was cut by 0 bases, the J end by 6 bases, with 12 bases between. From germline, CDR1 is LNHDA and CDR2 SQIVND (reference sequence). Written as DNA, the CDR3 is TGTGCCAGTAGTATAGAAAACAGGGATGCCGAGCAGTACTTC. It yields the protein CASSIENRDAEQYF.

This clone was counted only a few times. The chain links TRBV10-1 to TRBJ1-6, with 10 positions matching TRBD1. Germline assignment: CDR1 WNHNN and CDR2 SYGVQD (reference sequence). After removal of 10 bases from V and 9 bases from J, the junction contained 6 bases not matched to a gene. The CDR3 spans 13 residues. CDR3 sequence reads: CATSRDRGSPLHF. As DNA, the CDR3 is TGCGCCACCTCCCGGGACAGGGGTTCACCCCTCCACTTT.

The V gene is TRBV7-9, the J gene TRBJ1-2; 8 positions match TRBD1. Germline CDR1 reads SEHNR; CDR2 reads FQNEAQ (reference sequence). The CDR3 is made up of 15 amino acids. J lost 3 bases, V lost 5 bases, and 8 bases had no gene match. CDR3 DNA sequence: TGTGCCAGCAGCGTAACCGGGACAGGTTACTATGGCTACACCTTC. Residues: CASSVTGTGYYGYTF.

The chain recombines TRBV5-1 with TRBJ2-3, with TRBD2 matching 9 bases. Germline V gives CDR1 SGHRS, CDR2 YFSETQ. The CDR3 is 18 residues long. J gave up 0 bases and V 2 bases, and 10 bases lay outside the gene matches. CDR3 nucleotide sequence: TGCGCCAGCAGCTTTGGGCTAGCGGGGTTCCCTAGCACAGATACGCAGTATTTT. Residues: CASSFGLAGFPSTDTQYF.

The chain couples TRBV7-3 to TRBJ1-2; 9 positions match TRBD1. Germline CDR1 is SGHTA and CDR2 is FQGTGA. The CDR3 spans 12 residues. J gave up 8 bases and V 3 bases, and 1 base lay outside the gene matches. Here the CDR3 reads CASSLGQGGYTF. CDR3 DNA: TGTGCCAGCAGCTTGGGACAGGGCGGCTACACCTTC. Combining the CDR3 with reference TRBV7-3 and TRBJ1-2 gives the whole variable domain GAGVSQTPSNKVTEKGKYVELRCDPISGHTALYWYRQSLGQGPEFLIYFQGTGAADDSGLPNDRFFAVRPEGSVSTLKIQRTERGDSAVYLCASSLGQGGYTFGSGTRLTVV.

This chain connects TRBV28 to TRBJ1-2; 9 bases are shared with TRBD1. Germline values: CDR1 MDHEN, CDR2 SYDVKM. This CDR3 has 15 amino acids. The V and J ends lost 6 bases and 4 bases, in that order; junction bases with no gene match: 9. The CDR3 coding sequence is TGTGCCAGCAGCCGGGACAGGGCGGGGTCCTATGGCTACACCTTC. Its translation: CASSRDRAGSYGYTF.

CDR3 loop: CASSLEGSRNTEAFF. CDR3 sequence (DNA): TGTGCCAGCAGCTTAGAGGGAAGTAGGAACACTGAAGCTTTCTTT. V is TRBV7-3 and J is TRBJ1-1; no clear D. Trimming took off 2 bases at V and 1 base at J, with 11 bases between the two ends. This CDR3 has 15 amino acids. In germline, CDR1 is SGHTA, CDR2 FQGTGA.

CDR3 region: CASSPGLVAYNEQFF. The CDR3 nucleotides read TGTGCCAGCAGCCCCGGACTAGTCGCCTACAATGAGCAGTTCTTC. The chain has TRBV11-2 and TRBJ2-1; the match to TRBD2 covers 7 bases. Germline V gene sequence: CDR1 SGHAT, CDR2 FQNNGV. Unmatched junction bases numbered 6, after V lost 5 bases and J lost 2 bases. This CDR3 has 15 residues. Supplemented by reference TRBV11-2 and TRBJ2-1, the full variable domain reads EAGVAQSPRYKIIEKRQSVAFWCNPISGHATLYWYQQILGQGPKLLIQFQNNGVVDDSQLPKDRFSAERLKGVDSTLKIQPAKLEDSAVYLCASSPGLVAYNEQFFGPGTRLTVL.

This chain uses TRBV7-3 with TRBJ2-1; TRBD2 aligns across 7 bases. With 5 bases clipped from V and 3 bases from J, the junction kept 4 bases outside the gene matches. This CDR3 comprises 14 residues. Germline loops: CDR1 SGHTA, CDR2 FQGTGA. The DNA of the CDR3 is TGTGCCAGCAGCCCCACGGGGGGCTACAATGAGCAGTTCTTC. It is translated as CASSPTGGYNEQFF. Full variable domain (missing parts from reference TRBV7-3 and TRBJ2-1): GAGVSQTPSNKVTEKGKYVELRCDPISGHTALYWYRQSLGQGPEFLIYFQGTGAADDSGLPNDRFFAVRPEGSVSTLKIQRTERGDSAVYLCASSPTGGYNEQFFGPGTRLTVL.

The chain couples TRBV2 to TRBJ1-4; D gene ambiguous. Looked up from germline, CDR1 is SNHLY and CDR2 is FYNNEI. The CDR3 is 14 residues long. Trimming stripped 2 bases from V and 4 bases from J, with 8 bases between. The CDR3 sequence is CASSETGYNEKLFF. As DNA, the CDR3 is TGTGCCAGCAGTGAAACGGGGTATAATGAAAAACTGTTTTTT.

The genes are TRBV14 and TRBJ2-3; 9 bases map to TRBD2. This CDR3 comprises 15 residues. With V trimmed by 6 bases and J by 2 bases, 6 bases remained unmatched. Germline CDR1 and CDR2: SGHDN and FVKESK. CDR3 bases: TGTGCCAGCAGTCGAGCGGGGGGAATCACAGATACGCAGTATTTT. Translated: CASSRAGGITDTQYF. Complete variable domain (other parts from reference TRBV14 and TRBJ2-3): EAGVTQFPSHSVIEKGQTVTLRCDPISGHDNLYWYRRVMGKEIKFLLHFVKESKQDESGMPNNRFLAERTGGTYSTLKVQPAELEDSGVYFCASSRAGGITDTQYFGPGTRLTVL.

The CDR3 sequence: CASSQGTLGGLWDTQYF. In nucleotides, the CDR3 is TGCGCCAGCAGCCAAGGGACTTTGGGGGGGTTGTGGGATACGCAGTATTTT. The V and J genes are TRBV4-1 and TRBJ2-3; the match to TRBD2 covers 7 bases. This CDR3 region has 17 residues. Losses at the gene ends were 1 base for V and 6 bases for J; bases not matched to a gene: 13. The germline V gene encodes CDR1 MGHRA and CDR2 YSYEKL.

This clone was found a few times. The chain is built from TRBV11-3 and TRBJ2-7; weak D call: TRBD1 (6 bases). This CDR3 has 16 residues. CDR1 and CDR2 (germline): SGHNT, YENEEA. Trimming stripped 5 bases from V and 5 bases from J, with 22 bases between. The CDR3 region has the DNA TGTGCCAGCAGCCGAGGGGGATATGGGGGACCTCACGAGCAGTACTTC. It is translated as CASSRGGYGGPHEQYF.

A few counts support this clone. The V call is TRBV7-8, the J call TRBJ2-7; no firm D call. This CDR3 is built from 14 residues. V shed 5 bases and J shed 2 bases, with 13 bases lying between them. Germline CDR1 reads SGHVS; CDR2 reads FQNEAQ. This CDR3 is CASSQVSGAYEQYF. CDR3 DNA sequence: TGTGCCAGCAGCCAAGTTTCGGGTGCCTACGAGCAGTACTTC. Filled out from reference TRBV7-8 and TRBJ2-7, the complete variable domain reads GAGVSQSPRYKVAKRGQDVALRCDPISGHVSLFWYQQALGQGPEFLTYFQNEAQLDKSGLPSDRFFAERPEGSVSTLKIQRTQQEDSAVYLCASSQVSGAYEQYFGPGTRLTVT.

The rearrangement links TRBV11-2 to TRBJ2-3; 9 bases agree with TRBD2. Germline lookup yields CDR1 SGHAT and CDR2 FQNNGV. V trimming: 3 bases; J trimming: 0 bases; junction bases outside the gene matches: 1. The CDR3 has 15 amino acids. CDR3 loop: CASSFSGGSTDTQYF. The CDR3 DNA is TGTGCCAGCAGCTTCAGCGGGGGGAGCACAGATACGCAGTATTTT.

This clone occurred a few times. J is TRBJ1-1 and V is TRBV10-1, with 8 bases aligning to TRBD1. CDR1 is WNHNN, CDR2 SYGVQD, per germline (reference sequence). The ends lost 6 bases at V and 5 bases at J; junction bases unmatched: 11. The CDR3 covers 15 residues. As DNA, the CDR3 is TGCGCCAGCAGAGACAGGGGCCGAGCGGGGACTGAAGCTTTCTTT. It specifies CASRDRGRAGTEAFF.

This chain links TRBV6-5 with TRBJ1-2; TRBD1 agrees at 11 bases. The CDR3 runs to 16 residues. Germline CDR1 MNHEY, CDR2 SVGAGI. V was pared by 4 bases and J by 4 bases, with 8 bases of the junction left unmatched. This CDR3 reads CASSSPGQGAGYGYTF. CDR3 coding DNA: TGTGCCAGCAGTTCTCCCGGACAGGGGGCCGGCTATGGCTACACCTTC.

This chain uses TRBV5-1 with TRBJ2-7, with 12 bases lining up with TRBD2. The CDR3 runs to 16 residues. CDR1 and CDR2 (germline): SGHRS, YFSETQ. Unmatched junction bases numbered 7, after V lost 3 bases and J lost 3 bases. The CDR3 sequence: CASSSSGGAAIYEQYF. Here the CDR3 DNA reads TGCGCCAGCAGCTCTAGCGGGGGGGCCGCGATCTACGAGCAGTACTTC.

The V and J genes are TRBV4-3 and TRBJ2-3; 7 bases map to TRBD1. Per the germline V gene, CDR1 is LGHNA and CDR2 is YSLEER. The junction had 0 bases not matched to a gene; V was cut back by 3 bases and J by 0 bases. The length of the CDR3 is 14 residues. CDR3 DNA sequence: TGCGCCAGCAGCCAGGGACAGAGCACAGATACGCAGTATTTT. This sequence encodes CASSQGQSTDTQYF.

In its sample, this clone was seen once. This rearrangement joins TRBV14 to TRBJ1-1, with D perhaps TRBD1 (5 bases). V lost 4 bases, J lost 3 bases, and 18 bases lay in between. The CDR3 runs 16 residues. The germline V gene has CDR1 SGHDN and CDR2 FVKESK. CDR3 bases: TGTGCCAGCAGCCCCCAGCTAGGGAGGGACTACACTGAAGCTTTCTTT. It is translated as CASSPQLGRDYTEAFF.

CDR3 loop: CASISPVGSSYGYTF. The CDR3 nucleotides are TGTGCCAGTATTTCTCCCGTAGGATCTAGCTATGGCTACACCTTC. The V call is TRBV19, the J call TRBJ1-2; D gene ambiguous. In germline, CDR1 is LNHDA, CDR2 SQIVND (reference sequence). The CDR3 is 15 residues long. Deletions cut 7 bases from V and 4 bases from J, with 19 bases between.

This clone was detected a few times. The rearrangement links TRBV6-5 to TRBJ1-4; D not certain. The germline gives CDR1 MNHEY, CDR2 SVGAGI. The CDR3 is 15 amino acids. Trimming cost V 0 bases and J 8 bases, with 13 bases left between them. The CDR3, as DNA: TGTGCCAGCAGTTACTCGATCCTTGGGAGAGAAAAACTGTTTTTT. It specifies CASSYSILGREKLFF.

The chain has TRBV6-5 and TRBJ1-6; 7 nucleotides agree with TRBD1. The V and J ends lost 3 bases and 7 bases, in that order; junction bases with no gene match: 9. This CDR3 region has 16 residues. Germline values: CDR1 MNHEY, CDR2 SVGAGI. The CDR3: CASSYEGALGNSPLHF. The CDR3 DNA sequence: TGTGCCAGCAGTTATGAGGGGGCCCTAGGGAATTCACCCCTCCACTTT.

The sample holds a few counts of this clone. The chain carries TRBV27 and TRBJ2-3; 8 bases align to TRBD1. Germline trimming cut 2 bases from V and 9 bases from J; bases unmatched to any gene: 10. The germline V gene has CDR1 MNHEY and CDR2 SMNVEV (reference sequence). The CDR3 has 15 residues. This CDR3 is CASSLAGGGRRTQYF. Written as DNA, the CDR3 is TGTGCCAGCAGTTTAGCAGGGGGCGGCAGAAGAACGCAGTATTTT.

The chain carries TRBV7-8 and TRBJ1-3, with D maybe TRBD1 (6 bases). There are 15 residues in the CDR3. From germline, CDR1 is SGHVS and CDR2 FQNEAQ. V was cut by 7 bases and J by 0 bases, with 13 bases left in between. CDR3 region: CASTPDRNSGNTIYF. In nucleotides, the CDR3 is TGTGCCAGCACCCCTGACAGGAACTCTGGAAACACCATATATTTT.

The chain couples TRBV4-1 to TRBJ1-2; D call uncertain. V lost 2 bases to trimming and J lost 2 bases, with 12 bases between them. Per germline, CDR1 MGHRA and CDR2 YSYEKL. The CDR3 is made up of 15 amino acids. CDR3 in amino acids: CASSQPRGPNYGYTF. CDR3 DNA sequence: TGCGCCAGCAGCCAACCCCGAGGTCCCAACTATGGCTACACCTTC.

The chain is built from TRBV29-1 and TRBJ1-2; D remains ambiguous. The CDR3 contains 12 residues. Germline loops: CDR1 SQVTM, CDR2 ANQGSEA. Trimming took 2 bases from V and 8 from J, leaving 12 bases between them. CDR3 DNA sequence: TGCAGCGTTGAATTGTTTGGGAGGGGCTACACCTTC. It encodes CSVELFGRGYTF.